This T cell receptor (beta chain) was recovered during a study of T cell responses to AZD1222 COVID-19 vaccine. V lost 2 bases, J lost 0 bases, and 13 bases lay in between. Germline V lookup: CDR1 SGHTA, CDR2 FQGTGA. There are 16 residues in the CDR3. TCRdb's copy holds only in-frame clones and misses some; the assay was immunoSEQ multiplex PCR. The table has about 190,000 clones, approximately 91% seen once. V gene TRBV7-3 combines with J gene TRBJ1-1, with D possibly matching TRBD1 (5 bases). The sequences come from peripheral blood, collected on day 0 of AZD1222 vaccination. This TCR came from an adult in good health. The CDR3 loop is CASSLSQGGLNTEAFF. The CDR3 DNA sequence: TGTGCCAGCAGCTTATCCCAGGGTGGATTGAACACTGAAGCTTTCTTT.